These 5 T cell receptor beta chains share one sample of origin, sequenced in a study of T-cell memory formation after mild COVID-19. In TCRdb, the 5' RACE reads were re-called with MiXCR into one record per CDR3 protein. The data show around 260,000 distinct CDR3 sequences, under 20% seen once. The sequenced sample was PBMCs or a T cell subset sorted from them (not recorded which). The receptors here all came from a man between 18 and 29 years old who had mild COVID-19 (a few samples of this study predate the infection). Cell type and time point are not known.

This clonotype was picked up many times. The CDR3 reads CASSLDGGELFF. The CDR3 nucleotides are TGTGCCAGCAGCTTAGACGGCGGGGAGCTGTTTTTT. The V call is TRBV7-6, the J call TRBJ2-2; D unclear. Trimming removed 1 base from V and 7 bases from J, with 4 bases in between. This CDR3 is 12 amino acids long. The germline CDR1 and CDR2 sequences are SGHVS and FNYEAQ.

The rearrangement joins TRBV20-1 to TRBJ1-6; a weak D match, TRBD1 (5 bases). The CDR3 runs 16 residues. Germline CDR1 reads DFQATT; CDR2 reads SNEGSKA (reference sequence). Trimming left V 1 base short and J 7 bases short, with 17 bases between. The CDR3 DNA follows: TGCAGTGCTAGAGGCGGGGGAGGGTTCCGGAATTCACCCCTCCACTTT. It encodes CSARGGGGFRNSPLHF.

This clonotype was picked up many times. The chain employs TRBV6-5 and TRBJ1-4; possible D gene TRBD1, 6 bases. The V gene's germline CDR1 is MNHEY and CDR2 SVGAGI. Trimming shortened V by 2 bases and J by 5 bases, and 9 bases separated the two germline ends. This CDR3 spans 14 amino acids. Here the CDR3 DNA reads TGTGCCAGCAGTTACGGCCAGGGGAATGAAAAACTGTTTTTT. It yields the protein CASSYGQGNEKLFF.

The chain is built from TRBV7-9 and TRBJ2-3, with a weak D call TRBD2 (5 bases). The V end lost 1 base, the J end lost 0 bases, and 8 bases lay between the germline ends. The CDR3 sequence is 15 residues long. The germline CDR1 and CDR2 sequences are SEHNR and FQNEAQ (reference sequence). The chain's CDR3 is CASSLDSESTDTQYF. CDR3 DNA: TGTGCCAGCAGCTTAGATAGCGAGAGCACAGATACGCAGTATTTT.

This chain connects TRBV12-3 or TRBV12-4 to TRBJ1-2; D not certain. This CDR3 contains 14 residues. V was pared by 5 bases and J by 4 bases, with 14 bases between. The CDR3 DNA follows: TGTGCCAGCAGTCCAGTGGAAGCGAGCTATGGCTACACCTTC. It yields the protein CASSPVEASYGYTF.